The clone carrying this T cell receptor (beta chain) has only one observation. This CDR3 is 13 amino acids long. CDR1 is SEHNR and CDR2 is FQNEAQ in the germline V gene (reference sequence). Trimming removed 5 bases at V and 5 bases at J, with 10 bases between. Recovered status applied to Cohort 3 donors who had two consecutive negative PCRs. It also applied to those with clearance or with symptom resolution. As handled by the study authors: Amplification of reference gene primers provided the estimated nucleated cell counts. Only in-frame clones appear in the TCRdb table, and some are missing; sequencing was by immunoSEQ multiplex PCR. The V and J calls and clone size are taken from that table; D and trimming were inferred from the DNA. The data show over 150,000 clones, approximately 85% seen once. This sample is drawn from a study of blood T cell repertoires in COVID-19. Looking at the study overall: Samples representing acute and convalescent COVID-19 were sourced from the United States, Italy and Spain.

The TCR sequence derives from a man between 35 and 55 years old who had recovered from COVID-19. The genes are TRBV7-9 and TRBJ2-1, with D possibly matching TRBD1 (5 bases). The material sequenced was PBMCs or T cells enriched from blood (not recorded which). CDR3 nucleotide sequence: TGTGCCAGCAGCCCAAGGACAAACAATGAGCAGTTCTTC. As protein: CASSPRTNNEQFF.